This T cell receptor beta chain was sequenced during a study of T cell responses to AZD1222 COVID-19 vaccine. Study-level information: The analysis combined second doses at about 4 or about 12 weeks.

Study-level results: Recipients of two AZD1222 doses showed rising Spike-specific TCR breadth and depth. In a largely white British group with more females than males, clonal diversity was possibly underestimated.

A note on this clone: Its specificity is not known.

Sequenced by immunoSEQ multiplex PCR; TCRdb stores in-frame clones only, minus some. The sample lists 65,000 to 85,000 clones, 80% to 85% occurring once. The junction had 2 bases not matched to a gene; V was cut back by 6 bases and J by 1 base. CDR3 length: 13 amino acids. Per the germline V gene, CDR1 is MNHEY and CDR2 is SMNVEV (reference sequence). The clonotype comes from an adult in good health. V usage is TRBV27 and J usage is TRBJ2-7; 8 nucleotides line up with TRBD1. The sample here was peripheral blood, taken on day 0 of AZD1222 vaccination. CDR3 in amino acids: CASSRDRSYEQYF. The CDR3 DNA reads TGTGCCAGCAGCCGGGACAGGTCCTACGAGCAGTACTTC.